These T cell receptor beta chains were read from a single sample in a study of shared clonotypes between healthy human individuals. Clones were read by immunoSEQ multiplex PCR, and TCRdb kept only the in-frame ones, dropping some. The sample records over 300,000 clones, 80% to 90% being singletons. The sample was memory CD8+ T cells sorted from blood. These receptor sequences come from a man between 18 and 35 years old in good health. The CDR3 runs from the conserved cysteine through the conserved F or W. The order of the fields is V gene, CDR3 protein.

>TRBV14
CASSRGSLGSNEQFF
>TRBV6-5
CASRSGTYNEQFF
>TRBV6-1
CATPAGNTIYF
>TRBV7-9
CASSLTSGVSNEQFF
>TRBV10-2
CASRPDSYEQYF
>TRBV5-6
CASSFGMAAAGSYEQYF
>TRBV29-1
CSVELRASSYEQYF
>TRBV30
CAWEGARGEPQHF
>TRBV7-9
CASSQTDGYGYTF
>TRBV7-9
CASSPPGTRSSEQYF
>TRBV5-6
CASSLWQNHQPQHF
>TRBV5-8
CASSSAAGVARQETQYF
>TRBV9
CASSVGDRGYTDTQYF
>TRBV10-2
CASSDFRGLSTDTQYF
>TRBV29-1
CSVEGDRGDYGYTF
>TRBV7-9
CASSLKGADEQFF
>TRBV12-5
CASVEGVNEQFF
>TRBV10-2
CASSEGGSTDTQYF
>TRBV27
CASSFDAGASYEQYF
>TRBV11-3
CASSLTYSYEQYF
>TRBV5-1
CASREGLSYEQYF
>TRBV5-1
CASSFRLAGNNEQFF
>TRBV7-2
CASSLDWGTEAFF
>TRBV6-5
CASSLGTGPDETQYF
>TRBV27
CASSLSAGTINYGYTF
>TRBV7-9
CASSLGGNSGNTIYF
>TRBV30
CAWSVYRPTEAFF
>TRBV5-6
CASSFEDYNEQFF
>TRBV9
CASSAGGRTEAFF
>TRBV7-9
CASSLVAGGQETQYF
>TRBV4-2
CASSQAEGLEYEQYF
>TRBV10-3
CAISEEVLYGYTF
>TRBV28
CASSLHLLAGEFNYGYTF
>TRBV14
CASSQAGTGNSYEQYF
>TRBV30
CAWETVQETQYF
>TRBV11-2
CASSLSETQYF
>TRBV19
CASSPLGSSYNEQFF
>TRBV13
CASNFDRAPGNTIYF
>TRBV7-2
CASSLWEETQYF
>TRBV6-5
CASSYTGEGAEAFF
>TRBV27
CASSLSTGEDGYTF
>TRBV27
CASSLGEPWQVGNEQFF
>TRBV28
CASSRTGNSNQPQHF
>TRBV10-3
CAISEYSSSYEQYF
>TRBV29-1
CSVVGQSYEQYF
>TRBV4-3
CASSQGANYGYTF
>TRBV9
CASSEGENTEAFF